The 11 T cell receptor beta chains below come from one sample, sequenced in a study of blood T cell repertoires in COVID-19. Produced via immunoSEQ multiplex PCR; TCRdb's table is partial and in-frame only. The table lists a few hundred thousand clones, approximately 83% of them singletons. The material sequenced was peripheral blood. The receptors stem from a man older than 75 with acute or convalescent COVID-19.

V and J are TRBV6-9 and TRBJ1-3; 7 positions agree with TRBD1. The CDR3 runs to 14 residues. V shed 4 bases and J 4 bases; nucleotides not matched to a gene: 4. Germline values: CDR1 MNHGY, CDR2 SVAAGI. The CDR3 coding sequence is TGTGCCAGCAGTTTCGAGGACAGGGGAAACACCATATATTTT. Encoded protein: CASSFEDRGNTIYF.

The rearrangement links TRBV19 to TRBJ2-3, with 7 nucleotides matching TRBD2. Germline CDR1 is LNHDA and CDR2 is SQIVND (reference sequence). V gave up 9 bases and J gave up 9 bases; unmatched junction bases: 6. The CDR3 spans 11 residues. The CDR3 DNA reads as TGTGCCAGCAAAACAGCGGGGACGCAGTATTTT. Its translation is CASKTAGTQYF.

This rearrangement joins TRBV5-1 to TRBJ2-1; 11 nucleotides align to TRBD1. Trimming at V came to 4 bases and at J to 1 base, leaving 1 base not matched to a gene. Germline V lookup: CDR1 SGHRS, CDR2 YFSETQ. This CDR3 is 15 amino acids long. The CDR3, as DNA: TGCGCCAGCAGCCGGGACAGGGGGTCCTACAATGAGCAGTTCTTC. Amino acids: CASSRDRGSYNEQFF. Variable domain in full (rest from reference TRBV5-1 and TRBJ2-1): KAGVTQTPRYLIKTRGQQVTLSCSPISGHRSVSWYQQTPGQGLQFLFEYFSETQRNKGNFPGRFSGRQFSNSRSEMNVSTLELGDSALYLCASSRDRGSYNEQFFGPGTRLTVL.

The chain has TRBV11-2 and TRBJ2-7; a weak D match, TRBD2 (6 bases). The germline CDR1 and CDR2 sequences are SGHAT and FQNNGV. V lost 3 bases and J 7 bases, leaving 13 bases between the germline ends. This CDR3 comprises 13 residues. This chain's CDR3 is CASSFWEEREQYF. CDR3 coding DNA: TGTGCCAGCAGCTTTTGGGAGGAACGAGAGCAGTACTTC.

The chain has TRBV3-1 (or the pseudogene TRBV3-2) and TRBJ1-1; TRBD1 might be the D (5 bases). Germline V gives CDR1 LGHDT, CDR2 YNNKEL (reference sequence). CDR3 length equals 14 residues. V lost 2 bases and J lost 0, with 7 bases in between. CDR3 coding DNA: TGTGCCAGCAGCCAACAACAGGTGAACACTGAAGCTTTCTTT. Protein product: CASSQQQVNTEAFF.

The sample holds one count of this clone. The CDR3: CASSERQGKEQYF. CDR3 nucleotide sequence: TGTGCCAGCAGTGAAAGACAGGGGAAGGAGCAGTACTTC. The chain carries TRBV6-1 and TRBJ2-7; 8 bases map to TRBD1. The trim removed 2 bases at V and 7 bases at J, leaving 4 bases unmatched. The CDR3 contains 13 residues. Germline V gene data show CDR1 as MNHNS and CDR2 as SASEGT.

The genes are TRBV11-2 and TRBJ2-5, with D tentatively TRBD1 (6 bases). CDR1 SGHAT and CDR2 FQNNGV come from the germline V gene. The V end was cut by 2 bases, the J end by 2 bases, with 12 bases between. The CDR3 has 15 residues. The DNA for the CDR3 is TGTGCCAGCAGCTTAAGGACAGCCTTACAAGAGACCCAGTACTTC. This codes for CASSLRTALQETQYF.

The rearrangement joins TRBV12-3 or TRBV12-4 to TRBJ1-2, with D maybe TRBD1 (5 bases). This CDR3 contains 13 residues. Trimming took off 10 bases at V and 8 bases at J, with 20 bases between the two ends. As DNA, the CDR3 is TGTGCCAACCACAGGTCCGGAATTTCGGGCTACACCTTC. It is translated as CANHRSGISGYTF.

V gene TRBV19 combines with J gene TRBJ2-3; TRBD1 is a possible D gene (6 bases). Germline CDR1 reads LNHDA; CDR2 reads SQIVND (reference sequence). The CDR3 consists of 13 residues. V lost 5 bases to trimming and J lost 11 bases, with 17 bases between them. The CDR3 DNA sequence: TGTGCCAGTAGTCTCACCACAGGGATAGGGCAGTATTTT. Encoded protein: CASSLTTGIGQYF.

This chain connects TRBV3-1 (or the pseudogene TRBV3-2) to TRBJ2-7; D is perhaps TRBD2 (6 bases). Germline lookup yields CDR1 LGHDT and CDR2 YNNKEL (reference sequence). The CDR3 contains 14 residues. Trimming took 1 base from V and 2 from J, leaving 9 bases between them. The CDR3: CASSQGTNTYEQYF. The CDR3 DNA is TGTGCCAGCAGCCAAGGGACTAACACCTACGAGCAGTACTTC.

The chain uses TRBV29-1 and TRBJ2-7; TRBD2 aligns across 10 bases. The CDR3 runs to 16 residues. Trimming took 4 bases from V and 7 from J; bases not matched to a gene: 16. The germline V gene has CDR1 SQVTM and CDR2 ANQGSEA. The CDR3 region has the DNA TGCAGCGTTGTAGGCAGTTTAGCGGGAGGCTCAGGGGAGCAGTACTTC. Protein: CSVVGSLAGGSGEQYF.